These 5 T cell receptor beta chains originate from one sample sequenced in a study of T cell responses to AZD1222 COVID-19 vaccine. Libraries were prepared by immunoSEQ multiplex PCR; TCRdb keeps only in-frame clonotypes and omits some of them. The repertoire has more than 80,000 clones, under 90% of them found once; the top ten carry about 9.4%. Sequencing was performed on peripheral blood, taken on day 0 of AZD1222 vaccination. These TCRs come from an adult in good health.

The chain couples TRBV7-8 to TRBJ2-5; D unclear. With 6 bases removed from V and 5 bases from J, the gap between germline ends came to 22 bases. The CDR3 is 16 amino acids. Looked up from germline, CDR1 is SGHVS and CDR2 is FQNEAQ. The CDR3 nucleotides are TGTGCCAGCAGTCAACGCTTATCTGGGGTGAGGGAGACCCAGTACTTC. The encoded protein is CASSQRLSGVRETQYF. Using reference TRBV7-8 and TRBJ2-5 for the parts outside the CDR3, the full variable domain is GAGVSQSPRYKVAKRGQDVALRCDPISGHVSLFWYQQALGQGPEFLTYFQNEAQLDKSGLPSDRFFAERPEGSVSTLKIQRTQQEDSAVYLCASSQRLSGVRETQYFGPGTRLLVL.

The CDR3 coding sequence is TGTGCCAGCAGCTCCGAACGACAGGGGTTAGCCAAAAACATTCAGTACTTC. Protein product: CASSSERQGLAKNIQYF. The rearrangement uses TRBV7-2 and TRBJ2-4, with 8 positions matching TRBD1. From germline, CDR1 is SGHTA and CDR2 FQGNSA. V dropped 4 bases and J dropped 0; count of bases not matched to a gene: 8. The CDR3 has 17 amino acids.

The V gene is TRBV3-1 (or the pseudogene TRBV3-2), the J gene TRBJ2-7; no clear D gene. V dropped 3 bases and J dropped 2 bases, with 14 bases sitting between them. The CDR3 consists of 15 residues. Germline values: CDR1 LGHDT, CDR2 YNNKEL (reference sequence). CDR3: CASSQRVAAPYEQYF. The CDR3 DNA is TGTGCCAGCAGCCAGCGTGTGGCAGCACCCTACGAGCAGTACTTC.

This clone was counted a single time. The chain has TRBV19 and TRBJ2-5; 8 nucleotides align to TRBD2. V shed 3 bases and J 0 bases; nucleotides not matched to a gene: 6. This CDR3 has 16 residues. Germline loops: CDR1 LNHDA, CDR2 SQIVND (reference sequence). The DNA for the CDR3 is TGTGCCAGTAGTATCGCTTTCGGGGGGGACCAAGAGACCCAGTACTTC. The encoded protein is CASSIAFGGDQETQYF.

The chain recombines TRBV20-1 with TRBJ2-1; D may match TRBD1 or TRBD2 (6 bases each). Per the germline V gene, CDR1 is DFQATT and CDR2 is SNEGSKA (reference sequence). The CDR3 runs to 11 residues. V was trimmed by 3 bases and J by 12 bases, leaving 12 bases between them. The CDR3 bases are TGCAGTGCTAGCGGGGGCACGACGCAGTTCTTC. Translating gives CSASGGTTQFF.